Listed below are T cell receptor beta chains from one sample, sequenced in a study of T cells in Graves' hyperthyroidism and ophthalmopathy. Each CDR3 protein gets one entry after TCRdb re-called the multiplex PCR reads with MiXCR. The sample contains hundreds of thousands of distinct CDR3 sequences, around 21% of which appear only once. Sequencing input: blood. The receptor set was obtained from a man aged 25-40 years with Graves' ophthalmopathy. CDR3s leave out the opening cysteine and the closing phenylalanine or tryptophan. The order of the fields is V gene, CDR3 protein.

TRBV18 ASSPTVYSPLH
TRBV5-6 ASSPEGLAGMQETQY
TRBV3-1 ASSQEPGGLPPKTQY
TRBV30 AWSVTEKTNTEAF
TRBV5-6 ASRLRTGETQY
TRBV28 ASSFVTGPKNIQY
TRBV6-1 ASSEALPPRKATDTQY
TRBV6-1 ASSEYSAKPHQY
TRBV4-3 ASSHSGQGADNEQF
TRBV11-2 ASSPLGQSEQY
TRBV29-1 SVGDRTNTEAF
TRBV7-9 ASSLPREGTEAF
TRBV4-3 ASSQDLGYEQY
TRBV20-1 SASSLAGYDEQF
TRBV7-2 ASSPRRGAGEQY
TRBV6-1 ASSEAVTYNYGYT
TRBV24-1 ATSDPGGRNTGELF
TRBV28 ASSPGPANEQF
TRBV27 ASSFSVVGVNTEAF
TRBV7-3 ASSKTGGETQY
TRBV19 ASSIARGSNEQY
TRBV20-1 SAIWTGKMNTEAF
TRBV27 ASSLSWGEAKNIQY
TRBV19 ASRGATEAF
TRBV12-3/TRBV12-4 ASRPQGDQPQH
TRBV11-2 ASSPGQVSTDTQY
TRBV20-1 SARDITAIMNTEAF
TRBV18 ASSQKPGANVLT
TRBV6-1 ASSYDRGAGANVLT
TRBV19 ASSIGGATEQY
TRBV7-8 ASSLQGENTIY
TRBV28 ASSAHEQF
TRBV5-1 ASSPGGTPETQY
TRBV6-1 ASRAGPGGPNYEQY
TRBV10-3 AISASTSGSPYEQY
TRBV9 ASSRSGANTGELF
TRBV29-1 SVAGAGMNDEQF
TRBV20-1 SARDAGKAKTRGYT